This TCR beta chain was sequenced during a study of blood T cell repertoires in COVID-19. Study-level background: There were acute and convalescent COVID-19 samples, and they came from the United States, Italy and Spain. Nucleic acid was either cDNA or gDNA, and it came from T cells, B-cell-depleted T cells, or PBMCs.

Trimming stripped 4 bases from V and 0 bases from J, with 16 bases between. The CDR3 spans 16 residues. Per the germline V gene, CDR1 is SGHTA and CDR2 is FQGNSA. Clones were sequenced by immunoSEQ multiplex PCR, and TCRdb holds only the in-frame ones, with some missing. The table has fewer than 250,000 clones, approximately 82% seen once; the top ten hold less than 15%. The rearrangement uses TRBV7-2 and TRBJ2-7, with unresolved D. Sequences were obtained from peripheral blood. The sequence was collected from a woman between 40 and 50 years old with acute or convalescent COVID-19. This CDR3 is CASSSSIASYSYEQYF. CDR3 nucleotide sequence: TGTGCCAGCAGCTCTTCAATCGCCAGTTACTCCTACGAGCAGTACTTC.